These 17 T cell receptor beta chains were all obtained from the same sample, sequenced in a study of blood T cell repertoires in COVID-19. The assay was immunoSEQ multiplex PCR, and TCRdb's table has in-frame clones only and misses some. Of 140,000 to 150,000 clones in the sample, 80% to 85% were seen once. Sequencing input: peripheral blood. These receptors were obtained from a human donor in a cohort sampled during active COVID-19.

This chain uses TRBV21-1 with TRBJ2-2; TRBD1 is taken as the D call from the table, unchecked against the DNA. TRBV21-1 is flagged as a pseudogene. The CDR3 totals 15 residues. The CDR3 protein is CARPLGHPNTGELFF. In DNA, the CDR3 is TGTGCCAGACCGCTGGGGCATCCGAACACCGGGGAGCTGTTTTTT.

The chain employs TRBV9 and TRBJ1-2, with D uncertain. The CDR3 runs to 16 residues. The germline V gene has CDR1 SGDLS and CDR2 YYNGEE. Trimming removed 0 bases from V and 0 bases from J, with 12 bases in between. The CDR3 loop is CASSVGVGLANYGYTF. CDR3 sequence (DNA): TGTGCCAGCAGCGTAGGGGTAGGCCTAGCTAACTATGGCTACACCTTC.

As regards this clone: The same CDR3 also results from other DNA sequences found in this sample. The chain uses TRBV18 and TRBJ1-1; tentatively, D is TRBD1 (5 bases). In germline, CDR1 is KGHSH, CDR2 LQKENI. CDR3 length equals 13 residues. The ends were cut back, 4 bases at V and 8 bases at J, with 14 bases in the middle. The CDR3 region has the DNA TGTGCCAGCTCACTCGATCGGGGGGGAGAAGCTTTCTTT. It specifies CASSLDRGGEAFF. The full variable domain, with the rest looked up from reference TRBV18 and TRBJ1-1, is NAGVMQNPRHLVRRRGQEARLRCSPMKGHSHVYWYRQLPEEGLKFMVYLQKENIIDESGMPKERFSAEFPKEGPSILRIQQVVRGDSAAYFCASSLDRGGEAFFGQGTRLTVV.

The chain recombines TRBV27 with TRBJ1-1; D remains ambiguous. CDR1 and CDR2 (germline): MNHEY, SMNVEV (reference sequence). The CDR3 consists of 14 residues. The V end lost 5 bases, the J end lost 7 bases, and 17 bases lay between the germline ends. CDR3 in amino acids: CASSPKWTRDEAFF. The CDR3 region has the DNA TGTGCCAGCAGTCCTAAGTGGACTAGGGATGAAGCTTTCTTT.

The chain is built from TRBV7-4 and TRBJ2-7, with 9 bases aligning to TRBD1. The germline gives CDR1 SGHVT, CDR2 SQSDAQ. The length of the CDR3 is 15 residues. V trimming: 4 bases; J trimming: 1 base; junction bases outside the gene matches: 5. CDR3 in amino acids: CASSYGGTGSYEQYF. CDR3 sequence (DNA): TGTGCCAGCAGCTACGGCGGGACAGGGTCCTACGAGCAGTACTTC.

The chain carries TRBV19 and TRBJ2-2, with 8 bases lining up with TRBD1. V lost 5 bases and J lost 4; bases outside the gene matches: 9. CDR1 is LNHDA, CDR2 SQIVND, per germline (reference sequence). This CDR3 region has 16 residues. The chain's CDR3 is CASSPFGQGGTGELFF. As DNA, the CDR3 is TGTGCCAGTAGTCCCTTCGGACAGGGAGGCACCGGGGAGCTGTTTTTT.

Written as DNA, the CDR3 is TGCGCCAGCAGCTTGGGACAGTTGAACACCGGGGAGCTGTTTTTT. It yields the protein CASSLGQLNTGELFF. The rearrangement uses TRBV5-1 and TRBJ2-2; TRBD1 might be the D (5 bases). Trimming removed 0 bases at V and 1 base at J, with 7 bases between. The CDR3 consists of 15 residues. Germline lookup yields CDR1 SGHRS and CDR2 YFSETQ.

This chain uses TRBV12-5 with TRBJ1-2; D is undetermined. The CDR3 length is 13 residues. Deletions cut 1 base from V and 3 bases from J, with 6 bases between. Germline loops: CDR1 LGHNT, CDR2 FRNRAP. The CDR3 here is CASGLDSYYGYTF. The CDR3 DNA sequence: TGTGCTAGTGGTTTGGACAGCTACTATGGCTACACCTTC. The entire variable domain, with the rest obtained from reference TRBV12-5 and TRBJ1-2, is as follows: DARVTQTPRHKVTEMGQEVTMRCQPILGHNTVFWYRQTMMQGLELLAYFRNRAPLDDSGMPKDRFSAEMPDATLATLKIQPSEPRDSAVYFCASGLDSYYGYTFGSGTRLTVV.

The rearrangement uses TRBV5-1 and TRBJ2-5; possibly TRBD2 for D (5 bases). This CDR3 comprises 14 residues. The V end lost 3 bases, the J end lost 10 bases, and 19 bases lay between the germline ends. Germline CDR1 reads SGHRS; CDR2 reads YFSETQ. The CDR3 DNA reads as TGCGCCAGCAGCTCGGGTAGGCCCAATGAGGGCCAGTACTTC. It yields the protein CASSSGRPNEGQYF.

This clone came up many times. The chain employs TRBV18 and TRBJ1-5, with 10 bases identical to TRBD1. Losses at the gene ends were 4 bases for V and 5 bases for J; bases not matched to a gene: 5. The germline V gene encodes CDR1 KGHSH and CDR2 LQKENI. This CDR3 is built from 15 residues. The CDR3, as DNA: TGTGCCAGCTCACGACAGGGGGCGGGCGATCAGCCCCAGCATTTT. Protein product: CASSRQGAGDQPQHF.

This chain uses TRBV6-6 with TRBJ2-5; 9 nucleotides match TRBD1. The CDR3 runs 14 residues. Trimming cost V 7 bases and J 4 bases; bases outside gene matches: 7. Germline loops: CDR1 MNHNY, CDR2 SVGAGI (reference sequence). In DNA form, the CDR3 reads TGTGCCAGCACCGGGACAGGGATGGGAGAGACCCAGTACTTC. Its protein is CASTGTGMGETQYF.

The chain uses TRBV7-9 and TRBJ1-1; possible D gene TRBD1, 5 bases. This CDR3 comprises 16 residues. The germline gives CDR1 SEHNR, CDR2 FQNEAQ (reference sequence). Trimming took off 5 bases at V and 5 bases at J, with 21 bases between the two ends. The CDR3 loop reads CASSHGTAGLRTEAFF. The CDR3 nucleotides are TGTGCCAGCAGCCACGGGACCGCGGGGCTGAGGACTGAAGCTTTCTTT.

The chain uses TRBV29-1 and TRBJ2-2; 7 bases agree with TRBD1. The CDR3 sequence is 13 residues long. Trimming removed 5 bases from V and 6 bases from J; junction bases left unmatched: 6. From germline, CDR1 is SQVTM and CDR2 ANQGSEA. The CDR3 protein is CSVKGGLAGELFF. The CDR3 nucleotides read TGCAGCGTTAAAGGGGGCCTGGCCGGGGAGCTGTTTTTT.

The gene calls are TRBV6-6 and TRBJ1-5, with D perhaps matching TRBD1 (5 bases). Germline CDR1 is MNHNY and CDR2 is SVGAGI (reference sequence). This CDR3 contains 17 residues. With 7 bases removed from V and 0 bases from J, the gap between germline ends came to 19 bases. The CDR3 is CASTRSPGQYSNQPQHF. The CDR3 DNA follows: TGTGCCAGCACCCGATCCCCAGGGCAATATAGCAATCAGCCCCAGCATTTT.

The rearrangement links TRBV29-1 to TRBJ2-5, with D perhaps matching TRBD2 (6 bases). Germline lookup yields CDR1 SQVTM and CDR2 ANQGSEA. V was shortened by 3 bases and J by 2 bases, with 13 bases between the two germline ends. This CDR3 has 14 residues. CDR3 sequence: CSVEALAWQETQYF. For the CDR3, the DNA is TGCAGCGTTGAGGCTCTAGCGTGGCAAGAGACCCAGTACTTC.

V usage is TRBV10-3 and J usage is TRBJ2-2; tentative D call: TRBD2 (5 bases). V lost 4 bases and J lost 2, with 11 bases in between. Germline V gene lookup returns CDR1 ENHRY and CDR2 SYGVKD. The CDR3 extends over 15 amino acids. The CDR3 nucleotides read TGTGCCATCAGTGTTCTCGGACTCAACACCGGGGAGCTGTTTTTT. Translating gives CAISVLGLNTGELFF.

The rearrangement uses TRBV5-1 and TRBJ2-7, with 9 positions matching TRBD1. The CDR3 totals 16 residues. Germline assignment: CDR1 SGHRS and CDR2 YFSETQ. Trimming cost V 4 bases and J 0 bases; bases outside gene matches: 8. The CDR3 reads CASSQRTGVPSYEQYF. CDR3 DNA sequence: TGCGCCAGCAGCCAGCGGACAGGGGTTCCCTCCTACGAGCAGTACTTC.